This T cell receptor beta chain was captured in a study of yellow fever vaccine responses in identical twins. With regard to this clonotype: Its specificity is unknown.

General study results and limits: The T cell response to vaccination in identical twins was reportedly partly convergent and partly personalized.

TCRdb processed the RT-PCR reads anew with MiXCR; each CDR3 protein has one entry. The sample carries 30,000 to 40,000 distinct CDR3 sequences, more than 50% recorded once. V shed 7 bases and J shed 6 bases, with 13 bases lying between them. The length of the CDR3 is 13 residues. The source is a young woman who received the yellow fever vaccine. This material consisted of T cells from blood (PBMCs), unsorted or a sorted subset (not recorded which), taken before or after yellow fever vaccination (not recorded which). J is TRBJ1-5 and V is TRBV12-3 or TRBV12-4; possibly TRBD1 for D (5 bases). The CDR3 spells CASTRQRGQPQHF. The CDR3 DNA reads TGTGCCAGCACGAGACAGAGAGGTCAGCCCCAGCATTTT.